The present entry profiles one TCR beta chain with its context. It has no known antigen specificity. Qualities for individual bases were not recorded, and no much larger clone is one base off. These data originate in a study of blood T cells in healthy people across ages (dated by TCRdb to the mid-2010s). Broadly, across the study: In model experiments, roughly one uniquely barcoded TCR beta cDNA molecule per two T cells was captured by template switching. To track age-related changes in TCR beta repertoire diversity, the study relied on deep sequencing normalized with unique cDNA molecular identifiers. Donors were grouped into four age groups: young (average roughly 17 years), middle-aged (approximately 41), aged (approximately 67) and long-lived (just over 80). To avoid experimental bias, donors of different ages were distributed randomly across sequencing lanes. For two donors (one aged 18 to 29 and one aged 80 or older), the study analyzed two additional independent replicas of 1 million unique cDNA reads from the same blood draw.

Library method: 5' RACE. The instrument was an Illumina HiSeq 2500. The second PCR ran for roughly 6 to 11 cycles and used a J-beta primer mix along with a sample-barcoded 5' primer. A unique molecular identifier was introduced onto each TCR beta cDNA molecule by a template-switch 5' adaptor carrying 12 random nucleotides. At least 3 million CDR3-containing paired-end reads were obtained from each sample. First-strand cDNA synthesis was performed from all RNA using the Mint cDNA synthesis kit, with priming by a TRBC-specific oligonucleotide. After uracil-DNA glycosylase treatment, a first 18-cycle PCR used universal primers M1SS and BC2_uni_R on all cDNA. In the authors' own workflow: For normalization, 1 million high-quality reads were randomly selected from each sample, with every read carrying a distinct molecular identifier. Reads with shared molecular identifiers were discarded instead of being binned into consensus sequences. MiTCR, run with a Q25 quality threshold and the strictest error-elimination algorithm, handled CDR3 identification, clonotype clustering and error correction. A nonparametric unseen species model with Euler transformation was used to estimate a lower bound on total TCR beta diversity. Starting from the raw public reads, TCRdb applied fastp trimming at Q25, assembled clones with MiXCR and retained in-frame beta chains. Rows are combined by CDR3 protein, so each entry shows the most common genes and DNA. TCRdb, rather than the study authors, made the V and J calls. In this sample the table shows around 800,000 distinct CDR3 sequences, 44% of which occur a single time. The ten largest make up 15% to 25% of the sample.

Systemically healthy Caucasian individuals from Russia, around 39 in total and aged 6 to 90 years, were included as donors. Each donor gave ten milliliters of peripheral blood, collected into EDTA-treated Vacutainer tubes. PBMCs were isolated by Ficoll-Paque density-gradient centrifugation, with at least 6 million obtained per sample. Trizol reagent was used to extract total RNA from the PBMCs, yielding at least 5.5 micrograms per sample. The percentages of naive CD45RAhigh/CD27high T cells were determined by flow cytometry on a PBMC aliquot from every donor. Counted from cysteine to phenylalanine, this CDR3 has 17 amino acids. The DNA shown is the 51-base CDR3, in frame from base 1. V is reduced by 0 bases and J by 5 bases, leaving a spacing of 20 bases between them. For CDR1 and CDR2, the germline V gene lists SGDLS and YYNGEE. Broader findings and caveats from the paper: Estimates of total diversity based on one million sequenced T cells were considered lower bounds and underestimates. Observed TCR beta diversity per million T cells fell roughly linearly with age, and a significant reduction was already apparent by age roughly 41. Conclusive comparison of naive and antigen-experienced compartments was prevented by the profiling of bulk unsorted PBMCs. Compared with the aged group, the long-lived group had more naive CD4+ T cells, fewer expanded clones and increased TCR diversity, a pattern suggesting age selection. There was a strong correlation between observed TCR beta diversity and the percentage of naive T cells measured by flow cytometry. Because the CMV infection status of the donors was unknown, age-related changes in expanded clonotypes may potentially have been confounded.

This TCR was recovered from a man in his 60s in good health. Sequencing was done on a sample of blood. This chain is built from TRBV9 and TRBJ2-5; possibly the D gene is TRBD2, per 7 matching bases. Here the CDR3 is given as CASSVGSAGAGWETQYF. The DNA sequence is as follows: TGTGCCAGCAGCGTAGGTTCGGCGGGGGCGGGTTGGGAGACCCAGTACTTC. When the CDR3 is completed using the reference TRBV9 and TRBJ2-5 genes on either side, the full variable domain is DSGVTQTPKHLITATGQRVTLRCSPRSGDLSVYWYQQSLDQGLQFLIQYYNGEERAKGNILERFSAQQFPDLHSELNLSSLELGDSALYFCASSVGSAGAGWETQYFGPGTRLLVL.